These T cell receptor beta chains were read from a single sample in a study of blood T cell repertoires in COVID-19. Profiled with immunoSEQ multiplex PCR; TCRdb holds only in-frame clones, not every one. The sample holds 290,000 or so clones, 85% seen once. The sequencing input was peripheral blood. These receptors came from a man over 45 with active or convalescent COVID-19. Each CDR3 is given with its conserved first and last residue. The order of the fields is J gene, clone size, D gene, V gene, CDR3 DNA, CDR3 protein. The D gene is left open where the match is weak. Clone size appears in some rows only: once, few, many, or a class for an expanded clone.

j_gene: TRBJ2-2
abundance: .
d_gene: TRBD2
v_gene: TRBV29-1
CDR3nt: TGCAGCGTAGGCGGACTAGAAGGAACCGGGGAGCTGTTTTTT
CDR3aa: CSVGGLEGTGELFF

j_gene: TRBJ2-5
abundance: .
d_gene: .
v_gene: TRBV18
CDR3nt: TGTGCCAGCACATTTGCAGGCCGGGGAGAGACCCAGTACTTC
CDR3aa: CASTFAGRGETQYF

j_gene: TRBJ2-5
abundance: .
d_gene: .
v_gene: TRBV7-9
CDR3nt: TGTGCCAGCAGCCACAAACAAGAGACCCAGTACTTC
CDR3aa: CASSHKQETQYF

j_gene: TRBJ2-5
abundance: once
d_gene: .
v_gene: TRBV2
CDR3nt: TGTGCCAGCAGTGAAGGGCCCCAGTACTTC
CDR3aa: CASSEGPQYF

j_gene: TRBJ2-7
abundance: .
d_gene: .
v_gene: TRBV12-3/TRBV12-4
CDR3nt: TGTGCCAGCAGAAAGGAGACCTTCTACGAGCAGTACTTC
CDR3aa: CASRKETFYEQYF

j_gene: TRBJ1-2
abundance: .
d_gene: TRBD1
v_gene: TRBV9
CDR3nt: TGTGCCAGCAGCGTAGGCACAGGGGGCGGGTATGGCTACACCTTC
CDR3aa: CASSVGTGGGYGYTF

j_gene: TRBJ2-3
abundance: .
d_gene: .
v_gene: TRBV5-1
CDR3nt: TGCGCCAGCAGCTTGGGCGAGGGTGGCACAGATACGCAGTATTTT
CDR3aa: CASSLGEGGTDTQYF

j_gene: TRBJ1-2
abundance: .
d_gene: .
v_gene: TRBV18
CDR3nt: TGTGCCAGCTCACCACCCGGGGGGAACTATGGCTACACCTTC
CDR3aa: CASSPPGGNYGYTF

j_gene: TRBJ1-5
abundance: .
d_gene: .
v_gene: TRBV12-3/TRBV12-4
CDR3nt: TGTGCCAGCAGTCTCGGACAGCTAGAGGCCCAGCATTTT
CDR3aa: CASSLGQLEAQHF

j_gene: TRBJ1-1
abundance: .
d_gene: .
v_gene: TRBV12-3/TRBV12-4
CDR3nt: TGTGCCAGCAGTAGACAGCCCGACACTGAAGCTTTCTTT
CDR3aa: CASSRQPDTEAFF

j_gene: TRBJ2-7
abundance: few
d_gene: TRBD1
v_gene: TRBV4-1
CDR3nt: TGCGCCAGCAGCCAAGATCTCCCCAACAGGGGGTCCTACGAGCAGTACTTC
CDR3aa: CASSQDLPNRGSYEQYF

j_gene: TRBJ2-6
abundance: few
d_gene: TRBD1
v_gene: TRBV7-3
CDR3nt: TGTGCCAGCAGCTCTAGGGGGCGTGGGGCCAACGTCCTGACTTTC
CDR3aa: CASSSRGRGANVLTF

j_gene: TRBJ2-4
abundance: .
d_gene: .
v_gene: TRBV7-9
CDR3nt: TGTGCCAGCAGCTTAGGGGCCCGGGAAAAGGGAGCCAAAAACATTCAGTACTTC
CDR3aa: CASSLGAREKGAKNIQYF

j_gene: TRBJ2-2
abundance: .
d_gene: TRBD2
v_gene: TRBV6-5
CDR3nt: TGTGCCAGCACCGGGCTAGCGGGAACCGGGGAGCTGTTTTTT
CDR3aa: CASTGLAGTGELFF

j_gene: TRBJ1-2
abundance: .
d_gene: .
v_gene: TRBV18
CDR3nt: TGTGCCAGCTCACACAGGGCGGGCTACACCTTC
CDR3aa: CASSHRAGYTF

j_gene: TRBJ2-7
abundance: many
d_gene: TRBD1
v_gene: TRBV25-1
CDR3nt: TGTGCCAGCAGTGAGCCTGACAGGGTCCACGAGCAGTACTTC
CDR3aa: CASSEPDRVHEQYF

j_gene: TRBJ1-1
abundance: .
d_gene: TRBD1
v_gene: TRBV2
CDR3nt: TGTGCCAGCAGTGAAAGTGTGTTGAGACAGGGGGCTTCGGAAGCTTTCTTT
CDR3aa: CASSESVLRQGASEAFF

j_gene: TRBJ1-1
abundance: once
d_gene: .
v_gene: TRBV29-1
CDR3nt: TGCAGCGTTGAAGTTAGTAGGAACACTGAAGCTTTCTTT
CDR3aa: CSVEVSRNTEAFF

j_gene: TRBJ2-7
abundance: .
d_gene: .
v_gene: TRBV19
CDR3nt: TGTGCCAGTAGTCGGAGCGGGCGCTCCTACGAGCAGTACTTC
CDR3aa: CASSRSGRSYEQYF

j_gene: TRBJ1-1
abundance: .
d_gene: .
v_gene: TRBV14
CDR3nt: TGTGCCAGCAGCCAAATCCGGACAGTGAACACTGAAGCTTTCTTT
CDR3aa: CASSQIRTVNTEAFF

j_gene: TRBJ1-1
abundance: .
d_gene: TRBD1
v_gene: TRBV7-8
CDR3nt: TGTGCCAGCAGCTATTCCGGGACAGCCGCTGAAGCTTTCTTT
CDR3aa: CASSYSGTAAEAFF

j_gene: TRBJ2-1
abundance: .
d_gene: .
v_gene: TRBV7-2
CDR3nt: TGTGCCAGCAGCCGACAGATCCGTGGTGAGCAGTTCTTC
CDR3aa: CASSRQIRGEQFF

j_gene: TRBJ1-1
abundance: few
d_gene: .
v_gene: TRBV29-1
CDR3nt: TGCAGCGTTGCAGGGATTTTGAACACTGAAGCTTTCTTT
CDR3aa: CSVAGILNTEAFF

j_gene: TRBJ1-1
abundance: .
d_gene: .
v_gene: TRBV5-1
CDR3nt: TGCGCCAGCAGCTTTGAACAGGGTGTCTGGAACACTGAAGCTTTCTTT
CDR3aa: CASSFEQGVWNTEAFF

j_gene: TRBJ2-3
abundance: .
d_gene: .
v_gene: TRBV4-1
CDR3nt: TGCGCCAGCAGCCAAGGGACTACCCTCACAGATACGCAGTATTTT
CDR3aa: CASSQGTTLTDTQYF

j_gene: TRBJ1-1
abundance: .
d_gene: TRBD1
v_gene: TRBV3-1/TRBV3-2
CDR3nt: TGTGCCAGCAGCGAACGGGACAGGGGAAACACTGAAGCTTTCTTT
CDR3aa: CASSERDRGNTEAFF

j_gene: TRBJ1-3
abundance: .
d_gene: .
v_gene: TRBV12-3/TRBV12-4
CDR3nt: TGTGCCAGCAGTTTTGAGGGAAACACCATATATTTT
CDR3aa: CASSFEGNTIYF

j_gene: TRBJ2-1
abundance: few
d_gene: .
v_gene: TRBV25-1
CDR3nt: TGTGCCAGCACAAATGGGGGGACCTCCTACAATGAGCAGTTCTTC
CDR3aa: CASTNGGTSYNEQFF

j_gene: TRBJ2-1
abundance: .
d_gene: .
v_gene: TRBV5-4
CDR3nt: TGTGCCAGCAGCTTGGTCCCGGGGAACAATGAGCAGTTCTTC
CDR3aa: CASSLVPGNNEQFF

j_gene: TRBJ2-5
abundance: .
d_gene: .
v_gene: TRBV5-6
CDR3nt: TGTGCCAGCAGCTTGGAAACTAGTCCTGCGGAGACCCAGTACTTC
CDR3aa: CASSLETSPAETQYF

j_gene: TRBJ2-1
abundance: .
d_gene: .
v_gene: TRBV7-3
CDR3nt: TGTGCCAGCAGCCTTCGACTGGACTACAATGAGCAGTTCTTC
CDR3aa: CASSLRLDYNEQFF

j_gene: TRBJ1-5
abundance: .
d_gene: .
v_gene: TRBV7-2
CDR3nt: TGTGCCAGCAGCTTAGATCAAAATCAGCCCCAGCATTTT
CDR3aa: CASSLDQNQPQHF

j_gene: TRBJ1-2
abundance: .
d_gene: TRBD1
v_gene: TRBV19
CDR3nt: TGTGCCAGTAGACTTTCGGGGACAGGGACCTATGGCTACACCTTC
CDR3aa: CASRLSGTGTYGYTF

j_gene: TRBJ2-1
abundance: few
d_gene: TRBD2
v_gene: TRBV2
CDR3nt: TGTGCCAGCAGTGACCGGACTAGCGGGAGAGGGAGCAATGAGCAGTTCTTC
CDR3aa: CASSDRTSGRGSNEQFF

j_gene: TRBJ2-1
abundance: .
d_gene: TRBD2
v_gene: TRBV28
CDR3nt: TGTGCCAGCAGTTTGCAGCGGGAGATTAGTGAGCAGTTCTTC
CDR3aa: CASSLQREISEQFF

j_gene: TRBJ2-7
abundance: .
d_gene: .
v_gene: TRBV5-1
CDR3nt: TGCGCCAGCAGCCGGTCTTACGGACAGCTCTACGAGCAGTACTTC
CDR3aa: CASSRSYGQLYEQYF

j_gene: TRBJ2-2
abundance: .
d_gene: TRBD1
v_gene: TRBV12-5
CDR3nt: TGTGCTAGTGAACAGGGGTCCGGGGAGCTGTTTTTT
CDR3aa: CASEQGSGELFF

j_gene: TRBJ2-7
abundance: once
d_gene: TRBD1
v_gene: TRBV2
CDR3nt: TGTGCCAGCAGTGAGATAGGACAGGGCTCCTACGAGCAGTACTTC
CDR3aa: CASSEIGQGSYEQYF

j_gene: TRBJ2-7
abundance: .
d_gene: TRBD2
v_gene: TRBV4-1
CDR3nt: TGCGCCAGCAGCCAAGGGGGACTAGCGGGCTACGAGCAGTACTTC
CDR3aa: CASSQGGLAGYEQYF

j_gene: TRBJ2-1
abundance: .
d_gene: TRBD2
v_gene: TRBV5-6
CDR3nt: TGTGCCAGCAGCGACCTAGCGGGGAAGGGGGCGCAGTTCTTC
CDR3aa: CASSDLAGKGAQFF

j_gene: TRBJ1-2
abundance: few
d_gene: .
v_gene: TRBV30
CDR3nt: TGTGCCTGGAGTACTCACCCCTATGGCTACACCTTC
CDR3aa: CAWSTHPYGYTF

j_gene: TRBJ2-7
abundance: .
d_gene: TRBD2
v_gene: TRBV14
CDR3nt: TGTGCCAGCAGCCTCCGGCGGGAGGGCCACGAGCAGTACTTC
CDR3aa: CASSLRREGHEQYF

j_gene: TRBJ1-1
abundance: .
d_gene: .
v_gene: TRBV6-1
CDR3nt: TGTGCCAGCAGTGAAATGTACATCGCTTTCTTT
CDR3aa: CASSEMYIAFF

j_gene: TRBJ2-3
abundance: .
d_gene: TRBD2
v_gene: TRBV5-1
CDR3nt: TGCGCCAGCAGCTTGGTGGGTAGCGGGAACACAGATACGCAGTATTTT
CDR3aa: CASSLVGSGNTDTQYF

j_gene: TRBJ2-2
abundance: .
d_gene: .
v_gene: TRBV6-1
CDR3nt: TGTGCCAGCAGTGAGGTTGTCAGGGCTACCGGGGAGCTGTTTTTT
CDR3aa: CASSEVVRATGELFF

j_gene: TRBJ1-5
abundance: .
d_gene: TRBD1
v_gene: TRBV28
CDR3nt: TGTGCCAGCAGTCAGCGGGACAGGGGGCGACCAATGCCCCAGCATTTT
CDR3aa: CASSQRDRGRPMPQHF